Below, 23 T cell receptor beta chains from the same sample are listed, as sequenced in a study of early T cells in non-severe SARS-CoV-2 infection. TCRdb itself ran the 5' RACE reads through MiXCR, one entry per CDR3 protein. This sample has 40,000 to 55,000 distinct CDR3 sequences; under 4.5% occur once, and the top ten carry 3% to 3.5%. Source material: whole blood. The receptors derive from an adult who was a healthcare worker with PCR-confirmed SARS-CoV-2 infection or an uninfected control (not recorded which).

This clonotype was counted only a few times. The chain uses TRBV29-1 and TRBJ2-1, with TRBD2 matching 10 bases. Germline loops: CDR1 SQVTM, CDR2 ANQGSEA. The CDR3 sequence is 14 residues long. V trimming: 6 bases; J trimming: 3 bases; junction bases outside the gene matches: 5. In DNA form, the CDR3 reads TGCAGCGTGAAGGGACTAGCGAACTACAATGAGCAGTTCTTC. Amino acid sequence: CSVKGLANYNEQFF.

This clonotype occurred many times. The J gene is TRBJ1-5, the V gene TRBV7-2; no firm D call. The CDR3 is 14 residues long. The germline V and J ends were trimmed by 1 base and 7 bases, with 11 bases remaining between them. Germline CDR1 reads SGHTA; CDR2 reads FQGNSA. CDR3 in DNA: TGTGCCAGCAGCTTAGAGAGGGTCGGACAGCCCCAGCATTTT. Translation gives CASSLERVGQPQHF.

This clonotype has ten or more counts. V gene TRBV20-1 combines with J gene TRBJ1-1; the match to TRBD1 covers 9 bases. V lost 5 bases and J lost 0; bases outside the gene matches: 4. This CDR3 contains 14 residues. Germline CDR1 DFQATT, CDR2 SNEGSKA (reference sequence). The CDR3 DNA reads TGCAGTGCTCGGACAGGGGCGGTGAACACTGAAGCTTTCTTT. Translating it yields CSARTGAVNTEAFF.

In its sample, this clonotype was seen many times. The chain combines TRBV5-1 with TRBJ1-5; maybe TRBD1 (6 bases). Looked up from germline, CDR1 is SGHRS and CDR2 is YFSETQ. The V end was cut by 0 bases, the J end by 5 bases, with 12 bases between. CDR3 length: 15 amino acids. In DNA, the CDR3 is TGCGCCAGCAGCTTGGAGGGGGACAATTATCAGCCCCAGCATTTT. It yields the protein CASSLEGDNYQPQHF.

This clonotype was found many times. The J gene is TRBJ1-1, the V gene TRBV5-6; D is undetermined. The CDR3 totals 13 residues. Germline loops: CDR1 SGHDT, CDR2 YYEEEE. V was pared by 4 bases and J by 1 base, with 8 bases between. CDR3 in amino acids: CASSQTGNTEAFF. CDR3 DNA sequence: TGTGCCAGCAGCCAGACTGGGAACACTGAAGCTTTCTTT.

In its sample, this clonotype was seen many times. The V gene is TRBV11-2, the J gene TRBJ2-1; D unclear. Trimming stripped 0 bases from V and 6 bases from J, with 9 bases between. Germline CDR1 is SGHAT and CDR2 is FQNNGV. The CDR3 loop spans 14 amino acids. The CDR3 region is CASSLEMALNEQFF. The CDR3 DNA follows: TGTGCCAGCAGCTTAGAAATGGCACTCAATGAGCAGTTCTTC. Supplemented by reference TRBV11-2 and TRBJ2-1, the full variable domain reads EAGVAQSPRYKIIEKRQSVAFWCNPISGHATLYWYQQILGQGPKLLIQFQNNGVVDDSQLPKDRFSAERLKGVDSTLKIQPAKLEDSAVYLCASSLEMALNEQFFGPGTRLTVL.

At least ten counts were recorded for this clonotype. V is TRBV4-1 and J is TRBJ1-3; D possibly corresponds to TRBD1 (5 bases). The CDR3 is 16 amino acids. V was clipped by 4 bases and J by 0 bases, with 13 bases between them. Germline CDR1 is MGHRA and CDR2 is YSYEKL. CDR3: CASSLTGGTSGNTIYF. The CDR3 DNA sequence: TGCGCCAGCAGCCTGACGGGGGGGACCTCTGGAAACACCATATATTTT.

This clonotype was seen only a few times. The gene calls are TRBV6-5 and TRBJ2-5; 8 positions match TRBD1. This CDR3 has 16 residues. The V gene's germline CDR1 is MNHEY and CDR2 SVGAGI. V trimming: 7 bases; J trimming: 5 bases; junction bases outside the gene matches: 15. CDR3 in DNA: TGTGCCAGCACCCTCAAACCCAGGGGGCTGGGGGAGACCCAGTACTTC. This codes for CASTLKPRGLGETQYF.

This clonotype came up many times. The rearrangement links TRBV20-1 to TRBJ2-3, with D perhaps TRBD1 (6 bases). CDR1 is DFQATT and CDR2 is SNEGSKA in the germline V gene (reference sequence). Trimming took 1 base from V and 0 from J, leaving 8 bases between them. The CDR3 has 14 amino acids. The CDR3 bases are TGCAGTGCTAGAGCTGGACAGAGCACAGATACGCAGTATTTT. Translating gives CSARAGQSTDTQYF.

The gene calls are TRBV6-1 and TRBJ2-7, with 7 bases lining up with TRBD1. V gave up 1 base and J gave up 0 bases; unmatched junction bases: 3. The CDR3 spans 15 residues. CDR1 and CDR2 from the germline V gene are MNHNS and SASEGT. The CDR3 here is CASSEGQGSSYEQYF. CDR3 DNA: TGTGCCAGCAGTGAAGGACAGGGATCCTCCTACGAGCAGTACTTC.

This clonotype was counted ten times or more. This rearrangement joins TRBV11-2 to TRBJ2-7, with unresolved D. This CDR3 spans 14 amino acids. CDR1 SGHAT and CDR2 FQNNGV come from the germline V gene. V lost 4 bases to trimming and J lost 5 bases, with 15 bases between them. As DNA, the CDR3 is TGTGCCAGCAGCTCCAGGACGGTACGACACGAGCAGTACTTC. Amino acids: CASSSRTVRHEQYF.

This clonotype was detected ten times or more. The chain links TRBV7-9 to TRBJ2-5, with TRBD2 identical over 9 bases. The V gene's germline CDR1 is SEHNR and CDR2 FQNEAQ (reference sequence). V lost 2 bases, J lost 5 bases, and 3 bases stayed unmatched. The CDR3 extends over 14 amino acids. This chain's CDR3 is CASSLPSGIETQYF. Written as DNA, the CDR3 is TGTGCCAGCAGCTTACCTAGCGGGATTGAGACCCAGTACTTC.

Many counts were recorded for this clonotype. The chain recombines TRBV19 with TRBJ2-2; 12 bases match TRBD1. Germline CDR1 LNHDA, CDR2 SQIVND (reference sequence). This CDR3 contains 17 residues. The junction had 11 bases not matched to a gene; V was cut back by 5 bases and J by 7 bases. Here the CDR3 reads CASSLPRDRGQGGELFF. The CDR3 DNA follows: TGTGCCAGTAGTCTCCCCCGGGACAGGGGGCAGGGCGGGGAGCTGTTTTTT. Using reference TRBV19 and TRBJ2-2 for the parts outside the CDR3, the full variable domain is DGGITQSPKYLFRKEGQNVTLSCEQNLNHDAMYWYRQDPGQGLRLIYYSQIVNDFQKGDIAEGYSVSREKKESFPLTVTSAQKNPTAFYLCASSLPRDRGQGGELFFGEGSRLTVL.

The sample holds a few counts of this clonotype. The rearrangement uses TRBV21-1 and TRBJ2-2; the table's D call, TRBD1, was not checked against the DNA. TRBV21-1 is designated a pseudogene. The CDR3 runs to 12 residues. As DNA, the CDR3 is TGTGCCGAGGGGCACCCCACCGGGGAGCTGTTTTTT. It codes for CAEGHPTGELFF.

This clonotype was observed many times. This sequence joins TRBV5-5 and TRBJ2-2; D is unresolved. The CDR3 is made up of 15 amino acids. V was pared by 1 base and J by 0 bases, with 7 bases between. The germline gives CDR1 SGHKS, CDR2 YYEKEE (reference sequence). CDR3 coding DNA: TGTGCCAGCAGCTTGATAGACTCGAACACCGGGGAGCTGTTTTTT. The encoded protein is CASSLIDSNTGELFF.

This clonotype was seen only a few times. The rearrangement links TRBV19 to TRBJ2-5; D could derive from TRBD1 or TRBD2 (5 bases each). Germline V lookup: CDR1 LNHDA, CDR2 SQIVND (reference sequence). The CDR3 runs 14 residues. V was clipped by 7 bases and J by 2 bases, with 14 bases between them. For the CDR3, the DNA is TGTGCCAGTACCTCCCGGGACGTACAAGAGACCCAGTACTTC. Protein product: CASTSRDVQETQYF. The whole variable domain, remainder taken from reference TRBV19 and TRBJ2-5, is DGGITQSPKYLFRKEGQNVTLSCEQNLNHDAMYWYRQDPGQGLRLIYYSQIVNDFQKGDIAEGYSVSREKKESFPLTVTSAQKNPTAFYLCASTSRDVQETQYFGPGTRLLVL.

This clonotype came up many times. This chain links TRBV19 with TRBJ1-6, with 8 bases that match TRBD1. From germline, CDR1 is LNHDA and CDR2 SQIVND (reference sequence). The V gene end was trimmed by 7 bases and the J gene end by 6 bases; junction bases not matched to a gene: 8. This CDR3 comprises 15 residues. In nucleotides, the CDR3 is TGTGCCAGTAACTTACAGGGGGAAGGTAATTCACCCCTCCACTTT. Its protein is CASNLQGEGNSPLHF.

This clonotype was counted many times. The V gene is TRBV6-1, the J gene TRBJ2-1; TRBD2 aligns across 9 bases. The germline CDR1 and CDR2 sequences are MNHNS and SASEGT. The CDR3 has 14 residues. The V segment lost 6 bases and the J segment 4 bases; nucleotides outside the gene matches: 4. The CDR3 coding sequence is TGTGCCAGCAGCCCGACTAGCGGTTACAATGAGCAGTTCTTC. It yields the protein CASSPTSGYNEQFF.

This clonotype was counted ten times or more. The CDR3 reads CASSRSKTQYF. CDR3 coding DNA: TGTGCCAGCAGTCGATCTAAGACCCAGTACTTC. J is TRBJ2-5 and V is TRBV7-9, with no clear D. Germline CDR1 is SEHNR and CDR2 is FQNEAQ (reference sequence). The V and J ends lost 6 bases and 6 bases respectively, with 8 bases between them. The CDR3 loop spans 11 amino acids.

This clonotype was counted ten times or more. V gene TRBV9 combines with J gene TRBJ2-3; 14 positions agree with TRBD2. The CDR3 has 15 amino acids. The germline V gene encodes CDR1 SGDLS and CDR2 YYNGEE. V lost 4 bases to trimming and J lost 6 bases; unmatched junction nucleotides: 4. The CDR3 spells CASSKGLAGVDTQYF. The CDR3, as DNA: TGTGCCAGCAGCAAGGGACTAGCGGGAGTGGATACGCAGTATTTT.

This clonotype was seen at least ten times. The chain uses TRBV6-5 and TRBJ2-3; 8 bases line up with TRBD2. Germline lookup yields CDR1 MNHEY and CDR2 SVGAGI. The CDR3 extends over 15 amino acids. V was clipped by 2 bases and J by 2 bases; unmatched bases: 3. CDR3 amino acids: CASSYTSGFTDTQYF. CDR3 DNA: TGTGCCAGCAGTTACACTAGCGGCTTCACAGATACGCAGTATTTT.

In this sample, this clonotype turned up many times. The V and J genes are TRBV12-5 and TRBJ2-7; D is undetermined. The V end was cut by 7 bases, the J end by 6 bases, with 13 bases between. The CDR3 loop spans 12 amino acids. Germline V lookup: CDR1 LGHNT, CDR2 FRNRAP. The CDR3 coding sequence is TGTGCTAGTGAGGGCAGCCTCAGCGAGCAGTACTTC. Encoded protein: CASEGSLSEQYF.

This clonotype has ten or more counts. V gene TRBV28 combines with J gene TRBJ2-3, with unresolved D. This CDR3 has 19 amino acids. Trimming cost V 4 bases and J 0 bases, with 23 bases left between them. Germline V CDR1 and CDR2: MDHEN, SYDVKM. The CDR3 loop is CASSYPIFPDSSSTDTQYF. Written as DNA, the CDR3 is TGTGCCAGCAGTTACCCAATCTTCCCTGACTCCTCCAGCACAGATACGCAGTATTTT. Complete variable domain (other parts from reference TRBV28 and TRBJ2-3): DVKVTQSSRYLVKRTGEKVFLECVQDMDHENMFWYRQDPGLGLRLIYFSYDVKMKEKGDIPEGYSVSREKKERFSLILESASTNQTSMYLCASSYPIFPDSSSTDTQYFGPGTRLTVL.